Below are 5 T cell receptor beta chains sequenced from a single sample in a study of identical twins. TCRdb redid the calling of the 5' RACE reads with MiXCR, one entry per CDR3 protein. The sample includes about 500,000 distinct CDR3 sequences, roughly an eighth of them seen just once. In addition, the sample was reused for a study of yellow fever vaccine responses in identical twins.

The sequencing input was CD4+ T cells sorted from blood. The origin of the receptors is a woman between 18 and 30 years old in good health.

The gene calls are TRBV20-1 and TRBJ2-3, with 8 bases lining up with TRBD2. The CDR3 has 15 residues. With V trimmed by 7 bases and J by 2 bases, 11 bases remained unmatched. The V gene's germline CDR1 is DFQATT and CDR2 SNEGSKA (reference sequence). The CDR3 DNA follows: TGCAGTGTTGTTAGCGGGACTAAAGCCACAGATACGCAGTATTTT. Amino acids: CSVVSGTKATDTQYF.

This clonotype was counted a few times. V gene TRBV3-1 combines with J gene TRBJ2-7; 10 positions match TRBD1. V was pared by 1 base and J by 4 bases, with 4 bases of the junction left unmatched. Germline V gene sequence: CDR1 LGHDT, CDR2 YNNKEL (reference sequence). CDR3 length equals 15 residues. The CDR3 here is CASSQAGQGTYEQYF. DNA of the CDR3: TGTGCCAGCAGCCAAGCGGGACAGGGGACGTACGAGCAGTACTTC.

This clonotype was seen a few times. V gene TRBV7-3 combines with J gene TRBJ2-1; no clear D gene. Trimming removed 5 bases at V and 4 bases at J, with 15 bases between. Germline CDR1 is SGHTA and CDR2 is FQGTGA. The CDR3 length is 15 residues. CDR3 amino acids: CASSRRHTYYNEQFF. The CDR3, as DNA: TGTGCCAGCAGCCGCCGACATACCTATTACAATGAGCAGTTCTTC.

The chain is built from TRBV5-1 and TRBJ2-1, with 11 bases that match TRBD1. The CDR3 consists of 15 residues. Germline V gene data show CDR1 as SGHRS and CDR2 as YFSETQ. With V trimmed by 3 bases and J by 9 bases, 8 bases remained unmatched. CDR3 sequence: CASSSGQGAFGEQFF. DNA of the CDR3: TGCGCCAGCAGCTCCGGACAGGGGGCATTTGGTGAGCAGTTCTTC.

This clonotype was seen ten or more times. V gene TRBV14 combines with J gene TRBJ2-3, with D perhaps TRBD1 or TRBD2 (6 bases each). Trimming pared 2 bases from V and 2 bases from J, leaving 14 bases between. Germline assignment: CDR1 SGHDN and CDR2 FVKESK. This CDR3 has 16 amino acids. In DNA form, the CDR3 reads TGTGCCAGCAGCCAATTGTCGGGGGCCATCACAGATACGCAGTATTTT. Translating it yields CASSQLSGAITDTQYF.